Shown below are 21 T cell receptor beta chains from a single sample sequenced in a study of cytomegalovirus exposure and HLA in healthy donors. 13 Jbeta primers and 60 Vbeta primers were used for the PCR. Sequencing used immunoSEQ multiplex PCR; TCRdb keeps in-frame clones, though not all of them. The sample consists of approximately 160,000 clones, roughly four fifths of them appearing once. Sequencing input: PBMCs. Source of these receptors: a man younger than 30 in good health and CMV-seronegative.

The chain couples TRBV29-1 to TRBJ1-1, with 7 bases aligning to TRBD1. CDR3 length: 17 amino acids. The V gene's germline CDR1 is SQVTM and CDR2 ANQGSEA. With V trimmed by 7 bases and J by 2 bases, 19 bases remained unmatched. Written as DNA, the CDR3 is TGCAGCGCCCTGGTGGGGCGATGGGACAGATACAACACTGAAGCTTTCTTT. Its protein product is CSALVGRWDRYNTEAFF.

This chain joins TRBV7-2 and TRBJ2-1; TRBD2 matches 10 bases. This CDR3 region has 18 residues. V shed 1 base, J shed 4 bases, and the junction held 10 bases outside the gene matches. CDR1 is SGHTA and CDR2 is FQGNSA in the germline V gene. The CDR3 region has the DNA TGTGCCAGCAGCTTAGTACGGCCGGCTAGCGGGGGTTACAATGAGCAGTTCTTC. This sequence encodes CASSLVRPASGGYNEQFF.

The V and J genes are TRBV7-6 and TRBJ1-4, with 9 bases aligning to TRBD1. This CDR3 spans 16 amino acids. Germline V gene data show CDR1 as SGHVS and CDR2 as FNYEAQ. V lost 5 bases, J lost 4 bases, and 8 bases stayed unmatched. In DNA form, the CDR3 reads TGTGCCAGCAGCGCCGGACAGGGGCGTTTTAATGAAAAACTGTTTTTT. Its translation: CASSAGQGRFNEKLFF.

The chain recombines TRBV2 with TRBJ2-2; the match to TRBD2 covers 12 bases. The trim removed 0 bases at V and 1 base at J, leaving 0 bases unmatched. Per germline, CDR1 SNHLY and CDR2 FYNNEI. The CDR3 is made up of 17 amino acids. Here the CDR3 DNA reads TGTGCCAGCAGTGAAGCGGGACTAGCGGGGAACACCGGGGAGCTGTTTTTT. This encodes CASSEAGLAGNTGELFF.

The chain recombines TRBV4-1 with TRBJ2-3; D is undetermined. Germline loops: CDR1 MGHRA, CDR2 YSYEKL. The CDR3 consists of 17 residues. V lost 3 bases to trimming and J lost 0 bases, with 16 bases between them. The CDR3 sequence is CASSHLVRHSSTDTQYF. The CDR3 DNA follows: TGCGCCAGCAGCCACCTAGTACGCCACTCTAGCACAGATACGCAGTATTTT.

The rearrangement joins TRBV27 to TRBJ2-1; 9 positions agree with TRBD2. CDR1 and CDR2 from the germline V gene are MNHEY and SMNVEV (reference sequence). Trimming took 2 bases from V and 10 from J; bases not matched to a gene: 9. The CDR3 has 15 residues. CDR3 protein: CASSLDRAGGGEQFF. The CDR3 DNA sequence: TGTGCCAGCAGTTTAGATAGAGCGGGAGGAGGCGAGCAGTTCTTC.

The chain uses TRBV7-2 and TRBJ2-3, with a tentative D call TRBD2 (5 bases). Germline CDR1 reads SGHTA; CDR2 reads FQGNSA. V was shortened by 4 bases and J by 4 bases, with 12 bases between the two germline ends. The CDR3 is 14 residues long. The CDR3 loop is CASSSLAGADTQYF. CDR3 DNA: TGTGCCAGCAGCTCCCTAGCCGGTGCAGATACGCAGTATTTT.

The V call is TRBV5-6, the J call TRBJ2-7; 9 bases are a match to TRBD1. Germline trimming cut 2 bases from V and 3 bases from J; bases unmatched to any gene: 3. Germline CDR1 reads SGHDT; CDR2 reads YYEEEE. CDR3 size: 14 residues. The CDR3 loop reads CASSFRDRDYEQYF. The DNA of the CDR3 is TGTGCCAGCAGCTTCCGGGACAGGGACTACGAGCAGTACTTC.

This clone was observed at least ten times. The chain links TRBV6-1 to TRBJ2-6; the D gene is possibly TRBD1 (6 bases). This CDR3 contains 16 residues. Trimming left V 4 bases short and J 2 bases short, with 12 bases between. Germline CDR1 and CDR2: MNHNS and SASEGT. The CDR3 DNA reads TGTGCCAGCAGTGGGACAGTGGAGACTGGGGCCAACGTCCTGACTTTC. Translated, it gives CASSGTVETGANVLTF.

J is TRBJ2-5 and V is TRBV19, with a tentative D call TRBD2 (5 bases). CDR1 is LNHDA and CDR2 is SQIVND in the germline V gene (reference sequence). This CDR3 is 14 amino acids long. V lost 10 bases to trimming and J lost 4 bases, with 19 bases between them. In DNA form, the CDR3 reads TGTGCCACCGCAAGTAGGGTACTAGTAGAGACCCAGTACTTC. It yields the protein CATASRVLVETQYF.

The chain couples TRBV30 to TRBJ2-7; maybe TRBD2 (6 bases). Germline V gives CDR1 GTSNPN, CDR2 SVGIG (reference sequence). The germline V and J ends were trimmed by 0 bases and 7 bases, with 10 bases remaining between them. The CDR3 length is 12 residues. CDR3 sequence: CAWSVGGPEQYF. Here the CDR3 DNA reads TGTGCCTGGAGTGTAGGAGGGCCTGAGCAGTACTTC.

The rearrangement links TRBV11-2 to TRBJ2-1, with D uncertain. In germline, CDR1 is SGHAT, CDR2 FQNNGV. CDR3 length equals 15 residues. The V gene lost 1 base and the J gene lost 0 bases, with 7 bases spanning the gap. The chain's CDR3 is CASSLVRSSYNEQFF. Written as DNA, the CDR3 is TGTGCCAGCAGCTTAGTACGTAGCTCCTACAATGAGCAGTTCTTC.

The CDR3 DNA reads TGCAGCGTCGCTAAAGGGACTAGCGGCTACGAGCAGTACTTC. This sequence encodes CSVAKGTSGYEQYF. The chain uses TRBV29-1 and TRBJ2-7, with 11 positions matching TRBD2. Trimming took 6 bases from V and 3 from J; bases not matched to a gene: 7. The CDR3 is 14 amino acids. The germline CDR1 and CDR2 sequences are SQVTM and ANQGSEA.

A single count supports this clone. The chain has TRBV28 and TRBJ2-5; D is possibly TRBD2 (6 bases). The CDR3 spans 15 residues. Germline V gene sequence: CDR1 MDHEN, CDR2 SYDVKM. V gave up 4 bases and J gave up 6 bases, with 18 bases separating them. The CDR3 region is CASSSPGRLGQTQYF. The CDR3 bases are TGTGCCAGCAGTTCGCCCGGGAGACTCGGGCAGACCCAGTACTTC.

There are a few counts of this clone. The genes are TRBV4-1 and TRBJ1-1, with 8 bases aligning to TRBD1. V trimming: 3 bases; J trimming: 0 bases; junction bases outside the gene matches: 3. This CDR3 has 15 residues. Per germline, CDR1 MGHRA and CDR2 YSYEKL. The CDR3, as DNA: TGCGCCAGCAGCCATCCGGACAGGGTGAACACTGAAGCTTTCTTT. It yields the protein CASSHPDRVNTEAFF.

A single count supports this clone. V and J are TRBV11-2 and TRBJ2-3, with TRBD2 matching 7 bases. Germline V lookup: CDR1 SGHAT, CDR2 FQNNGV. V was pared by 4 bases and J by 8 bases, with 6 bases of the junction left unmatched. The CDR3 is 13 residues long. The CDR3 reads CASSSAREGTQYF. CDR3 sequence (DNA): TGTGCCAGCAGCTCCGCTAGGGAGGGTACGCAGTATTTT.

The J gene is TRBJ1-1, the V gene TRBV4-3; maybe TRBD1 (5 bases). Germline V gives CDR1 LGHNA, CDR2 YSLEER. Deletions cut 0 bases from V and 5 bases from J, with 19 bases between. There are 17 residues in the CDR3. CDR3 sequence: CASSQDPTGGGGTEAFF. CDR3 DNA sequence: TGCGCCAGCAGCCAAGATCCCACCGGGGGAGGAGGAACTGAAGCTTTCTTT.

V is TRBV5-6 and J is TRBJ2-2; 7 nucleotides match TRBD2. Germline assignment: CDR1 SGHDT and CDR2 YYEEEE. The V gene end was trimmed by 1 base and the J gene end by 7 bases; junction bases not matched to a gene: 7. The CDR3 loop spans 15 amino acids. The CDR3 coding sequence is TGTGCCAGCAGCTTGTCCGGGAGGAGGGACGGGGAGCTGTTTTTT. Translating gives CASSLSGRRDGELFF.

V is TRBV18 and J is TRBJ2-1; 13 bases are a match to TRBD2. This CDR3 comprises 17 residues. V lost 4 bases and J lost 0; bases outside the gene matches: 3. CDR1 and CDR2 from the germline V gene are KGHSH and LQKENI. CDR3 nucleotides: TGTGCCAGCTCACGTAGGACTAGCGGGAGCTCCTACAATGAGCAGTTCTTC. Translation gives CASSRRTSGSSYNEQFF.

The chain combines TRBV19 with TRBJ2-7; TRBD1 is a possible D gene (6 bases). Germline-derived CDR1 and CDR2 are LNHDA and SQIVND (reference sequence). CDR3 length: 15 amino acids. V was trimmed by 5 bases and J by 2 bases, leaving 16 bases between them. The CDR3 reads CASSDAMTGPYEQYF. The CDR3 DNA reads as TGTGCCAGTAGTGATGCTATGACAGGTCCCTACGAGCAGTACTTC.

V usage is TRBV7-9 and J usage is TRBJ2-3; 11 positions agree with TRBD2. CDR1 and CDR2 from the germline V gene are SEHNR and FQNEAQ (reference sequence). J was trimmed by 2 bases and V by 6 bases; bases with no gene match: 10. This CDR3 region has 17 residues. The DNA of the CDR3 is TGTGCCAGCAGACCGACTAGCGGGGAGGGGCTCACAGATACGCAGTATTTT. Translation gives CASRPTSGEGLTDTQYF.